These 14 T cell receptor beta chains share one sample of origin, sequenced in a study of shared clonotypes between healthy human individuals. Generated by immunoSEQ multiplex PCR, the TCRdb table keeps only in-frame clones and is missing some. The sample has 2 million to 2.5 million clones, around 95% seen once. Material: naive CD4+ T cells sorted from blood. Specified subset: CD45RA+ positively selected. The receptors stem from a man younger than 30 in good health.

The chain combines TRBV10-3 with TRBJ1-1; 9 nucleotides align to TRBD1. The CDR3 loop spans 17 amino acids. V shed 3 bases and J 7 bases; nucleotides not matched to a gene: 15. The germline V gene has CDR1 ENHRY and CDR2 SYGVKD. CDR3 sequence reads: CAISELMLIDRGSEAFF. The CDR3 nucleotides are TGTGCCATCAGTGAATTGATGCTCATAGACAGGGGGAGTGAAGCTTTCTTT.

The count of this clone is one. The CDR3 bases are TGTGCCAGCAGCCCGTTAACCGGGACAGGGGGCTACTACACCTTC. This codes for CASSPLTGTGGYYTF. The chain combines TRBV5-4 with TRBJ1-2, with 12 bases lining up with TRBD1. The CDR3 extends over 15 amino acids. Germline-derived CDR1 and CDR2 are SGHNT and YYREEE (reference sequence). Losses at the gene ends were 4 bases for V and 10 bases for J; bases not matched to a gene: 11.

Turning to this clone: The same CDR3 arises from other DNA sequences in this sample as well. CDR3 sequence reads: CASSLEGAKNIQYF. The CDR3 DNA sequence: TGCGCCAGCAGCTTGGAGGGAGCCAAAAACATTCAGTACTTC. The chain joins TRBV5-1 to TRBJ2-4; D remains unclear. Looked up from germline, CDR1 is SGHRS and CDR2 is YFSETQ. This CDR3 contains 14 residues. Trimming removed 0 bases from V and 0 bases from J, with 4 bases in between.

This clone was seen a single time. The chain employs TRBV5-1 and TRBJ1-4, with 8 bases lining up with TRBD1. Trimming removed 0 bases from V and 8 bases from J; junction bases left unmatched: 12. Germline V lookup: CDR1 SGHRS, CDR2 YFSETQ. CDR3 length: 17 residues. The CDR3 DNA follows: TGCGCCAGCAGCTTGGAGGGTCTACAGGGGGGAAGGGAAAAACTGTTTTTT. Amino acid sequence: CASSLEGLQGGREKLFF. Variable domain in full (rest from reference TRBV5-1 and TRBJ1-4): KAGVTQTPRYLIKTRGQQVTLSCSPISGHRSVSWYQQTPGQGLQFLFEYFSETQRNKGNFPGRFSGRQFSNSRSEMNVSTLELGDSALYLCASSLEGLQGGREKLFFGSGTQLSVL.

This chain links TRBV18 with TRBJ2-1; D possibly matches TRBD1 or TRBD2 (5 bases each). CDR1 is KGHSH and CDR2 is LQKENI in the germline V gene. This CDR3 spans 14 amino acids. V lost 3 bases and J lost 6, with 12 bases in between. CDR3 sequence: CASSPSGRVNEQFF. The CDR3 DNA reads TGTGCCAGCTCACCCTCGGGGCGCGTCAATGAGCAGTTCTTC.

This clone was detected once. Here the CDR3 reads CAISARGPEETQYF. For the CDR3, the DNA is TGTGCCATCAGTGCTCGGGGGCCGGAAGAGACCCAGTACTTC. This chain joins TRBV10-3 and TRBJ2-5; D may match TRBD1 or TRBD2 (6 bases each). Trimming removed 4 bases at V and 3 bases at J, with 12 bases between. This CDR3 comprises 14 residues. Germline-derived CDR1 and CDR2 are ENHRY and SYGVKD.

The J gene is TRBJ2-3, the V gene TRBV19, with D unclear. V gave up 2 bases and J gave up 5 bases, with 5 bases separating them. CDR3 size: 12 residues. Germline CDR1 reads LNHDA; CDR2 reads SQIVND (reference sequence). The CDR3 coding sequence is TGTGCCAGTAGTATACGACGAGATACGCAGTATTTT. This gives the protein CASSIRRDTQYF.

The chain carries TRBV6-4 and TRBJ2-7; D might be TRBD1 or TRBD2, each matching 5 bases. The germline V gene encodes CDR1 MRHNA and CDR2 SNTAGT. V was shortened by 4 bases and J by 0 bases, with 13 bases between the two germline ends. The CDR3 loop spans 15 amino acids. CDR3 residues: CASSVTAGSSYEQYF. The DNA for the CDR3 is TGTGCCAGCAGTGTTACCGCAGGGAGCTCCTACGAGCAGTACTTC.

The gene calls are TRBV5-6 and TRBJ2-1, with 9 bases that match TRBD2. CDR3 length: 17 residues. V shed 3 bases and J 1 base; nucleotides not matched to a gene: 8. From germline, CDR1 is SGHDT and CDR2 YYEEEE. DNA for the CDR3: TGTGCCAGCAGCTCGCATCGGGGACTAGCATCCTACAATGAGCAGTTCTTC. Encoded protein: CASSSHRGLASYNEQFF.

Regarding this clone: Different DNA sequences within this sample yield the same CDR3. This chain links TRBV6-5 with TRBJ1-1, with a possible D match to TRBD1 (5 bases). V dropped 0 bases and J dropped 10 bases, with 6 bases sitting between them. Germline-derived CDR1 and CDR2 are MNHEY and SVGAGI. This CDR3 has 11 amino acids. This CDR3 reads CASSYSRGAFF. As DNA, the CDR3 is TGTGCCAGCAGTTACTCAAGGGGAGCTTTCTTT.

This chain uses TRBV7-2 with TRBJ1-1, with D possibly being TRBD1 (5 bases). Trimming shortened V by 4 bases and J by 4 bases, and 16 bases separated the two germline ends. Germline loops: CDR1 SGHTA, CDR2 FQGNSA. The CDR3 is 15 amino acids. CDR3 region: CASSSLQVGTTEAFF. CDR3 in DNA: TGTGCCAGCAGCTCCTTACAGGTCGGGACCACTGAAGCTTTCTTT.

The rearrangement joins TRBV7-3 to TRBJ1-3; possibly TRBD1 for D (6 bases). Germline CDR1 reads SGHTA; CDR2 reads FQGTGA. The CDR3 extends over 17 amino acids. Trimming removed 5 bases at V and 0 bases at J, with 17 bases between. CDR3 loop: CASSVRGDTSSGNTIYF. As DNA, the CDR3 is TGTGCCAGCAGCGTCCGAGGGGACACTAGCTCTGGAAACACCATATATTTT.

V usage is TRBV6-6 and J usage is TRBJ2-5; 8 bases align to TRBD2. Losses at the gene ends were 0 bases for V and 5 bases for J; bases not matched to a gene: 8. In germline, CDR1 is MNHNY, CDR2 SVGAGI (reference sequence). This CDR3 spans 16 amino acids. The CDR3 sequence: CASSYSLAGLKETQYF. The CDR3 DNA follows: TGTGCCAGCAGTTACTCTTTAGCGGGGCTAAAGGAGACCCAGTACTTC.

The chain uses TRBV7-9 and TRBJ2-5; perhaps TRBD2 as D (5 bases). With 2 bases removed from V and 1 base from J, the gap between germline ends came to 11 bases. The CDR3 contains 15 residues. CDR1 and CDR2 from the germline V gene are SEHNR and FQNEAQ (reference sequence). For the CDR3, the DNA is TGTGCCAGCAGCTTAAAACCCCTAGCCCAAGAGACCCAGTACTTC. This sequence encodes CASSLKPLAQETQYF.